The next 24 T cell receptor beta chains were all read from a single sample in a study of T cell responses to AZD1222 COVID-19 vaccine (dated by TCRdb to the early 2020s). Libraries came from the immunoSEQ multiplex PCR assay. Held by TCRdb, this immuneACCESS table contains in-frame sequences only and omits some clones. Under half of the omission traces to an unresolved V gene where checked; the cause of the rest is unknown. This sample has under 140,000 clones in its table, and around nine tenths of those were observed once. More than 2% of the sample goes to the ten largest clones. The sample's time point label, in plain terms: about 28 days (+/-7) after the second vaccine dose. The material sequenced was peripheral blood, taken 28 days after the second AZD1222 dose. Receptor source: an adult who received the AZD1222 COVID-19 vaccine.

About this clone: A junction boundary mismatches the germline segment, possibly from a read error. This sample includes further DNA sequences coding for the same CDR3. The rearrangement links TRBV19 to TRBJ2-2; D assignment may be TRBD1 or TRBD2 (5 bases each). Per the germline V gene, CDR1 is LNHDA and CDR2 is SQIVND (reference sequence). CDR3 length equals 15 residues. CDR3 DNA: TGTGCTACAGTGGGCACAGGCCGGAACACCGGGGAACTGTTTTTT. Residues: CATVGTGRNTGELFF.

This clone was observed once. This chain connects TRBV18 to TRBJ1-5; D is unresolved. This CDR3 is built from 12 residues. V lost 4 bases and J lost 6, with 7 bases in between. Germline lookup yields CDR1 KGHSH and CDR2 LQKENI. The CDR3: CASSREGQPQHF. The CDR3 DNA reads as TGTGCCAGCTCACGGGAGGGTCAGCCCCAGCATTTT. Full variable domain (remainder filled in from reference TRBV18 and TRBJ1-5): NAGVMQNPRHLVRRRGQEARLRCSPMKGHSHVYWYRQLPEEGLKFMVYLQKENIIDESGMPKERFSAEFPKEGPSILRIQQVVRGDSAAYFCASSREGQPQHFGDGTRLSIL.

The CDR3 region is CASSRTDSNQPQHF. Written as DNA, the CDR3 is TGTGCCAGCTCACGGACAGATAGCAATCAGCCCCAGCATTTT. The V and J genes are TRBV18 and TRBJ1-5, with a tentative D call TRBD1 (6 bases). Germline CDR1 and CDR2: KGHSH and LQKENI. The V and J ends lost 4 bases and 0 bases respectively, with 7 bases between them. This CDR3 is built from 14 residues.

On this clone itself: One end of the junction does not line up with germline, which may come from a read error. The V call is TRBV7-7, the J call TRBJ2-2, with D possibly being TRBD1 or TRBD2 (5 bases each). The CDR3 covers 17 residues. CDR1 SSHAT and CDR2 FNYEAQ come from the germline V gene (reference sequence). The chain's CDR3 is CASSPGRLGASTGELFF. The DNA of the CDR3 is TGTGCTAGCAGCCCGGGGCGGCTAGGAGCAAGCACCGGGGAGCTGTTTTTT.

The J gene is TRBJ1-2, the V gene TRBV19, with D maybe TRBD1 (5 bases). Germline lookup yields CDR1 LNHDA and CDR2 SQIVND (reference sequence). With 11 bases removed from V and 3 bases from J, the gap between germline ends came to 10 bases. The CDR3 totals 11 residues. The CDR3 protein is CAGGSDYGYTF. Here the CDR3 DNA reads TGTGCCGGGGGGTCGGACTATGGCTACACCTTC.

V usage is TRBV28 and J usage is TRBJ1-1; tentative D call: TRBD1 (6 bases). The V gene's germline CDR1 is MDHEN and CDR2 SYDVKM. The CDR3 is 16 residues long. V was trimmed by 10 bases and J by 2 bases, leaving 23 bases between them. The CDR3 bases are TGTGCCACTACAGTAAACAGGGTCGGTGGCAACACTGAAGCTTTCTTT. Protein product: CATTVNRVGGNTEAFF.

The CDR3 sequence: CASSQIGRGLPYEQYF. In DNA form, the CDR3 reads TGTGCCAGCAGCCAAATTGGCCGAGGCCTACCCTACGAGCAGTACTTC. This rearrangement joins TRBV14 to TRBJ2-7; D remains unclear. Per the germline V gene, CDR1 is SGHDN and CDR2 is FVKESK. The ends were cut back, 2 bases at V and 2 bases at J, with 16 bases in the middle. The CDR3 loop spans 16 amino acids. The full variable domain, its missing parts supplied by reference TRBV14 and TRBJ2-7, is EAGVTQFPSHSVIEKGQTVTLRCDPISGHDNLYWYRRVMGKEIKFLLHFVKESKQDESGMPNNRFLAERTGGTYSTLKVQPAELEDSGVYFCASSQIGRGLPYEQYFGPGTRLTVT.

The V gene is TRBV4-1, the J gene TRBJ1-5; TRBD1 might be the D (5 bases). V was cut by 3 bases and J by 1 base, with 16 bases left in between. The CDR3 runs 17 residues. Germline V gene data show CDR1 as MGHRA and CDR2 as YSYEKL. The DNA of the CDR3 is TGCGCCAGCAGCCATGGCCCAGGGAGTACCAGCAATCAGCCCCAGCATTTT. This codes for CASSHGPGSTSNQPQHF.

The rearrangement uses TRBV5-1 and TRBJ1-1; TRBD1 aligns across 7 bases. CDR3 size: 15 residues. The V segment lost 4 bases and the J segment 5 bases; nucleotides outside the gene matches: 11. CDR1 SGHRS and CDR2 YFSETQ come from the germline V gene. This chain's CDR3 is CASSPYRGAGTEAFF. The DNA of the CDR3 is TGCGCCAGCAGCCCCTACAGGGGTGCTGGAACTGAAGCTTTCTTT. The full variable domain, in which reference TRBV5-1 and TRBJ1-1 provide the parts outside the CDR3, is KAGVTQTPRYLIKTRGQQVTLSCSPISGHRSVSWYQQTPGQGLQFLFEYFSETQRNKGNFPGRFSGRQFSNSRSEMNVSTLELGDSALYLCASSPYRGAGTEAFFGQGTRLTVV.

V gene TRBV6-5 combines with J gene TRBJ2-7; 11 bases line up with TRBD1. The germline gives CDR1 MNHEY, CDR2 SVGAGI. The CDR3 is 14 amino acids. The ends lost 2 bases at V and 11 bases at J; junction bases unmatched: 8. The CDR3 sequence is CASSYPGTGGVEYF. As DNA, the CDR3 is TGTGCCAGCAGTTACCCCGGGACAGGGGGTGTTGAGTACTTC.

This sequence joins TRBV7-3 and TRBJ1-2; the D is unclear. V lost 0 bases, J lost 3 bases, and 8 bases lay in between. This CDR3 spans 14 amino acids. Germline values: CDR1 SGHTA, CDR2 FQGTGA. The CDR3: CASSLTPRDYGYTF. The CDR3 coding sequence is TGTGCCAGCAGCTTAACCCCGAGGGACTATGGCTACACCTTC.

The chain links TRBV4-3 to TRBJ2-3; D possibly corresponds to TRBD1 (6 bases). Trimming removed 4 bases from V and 4 bases from J, with 27 bases in between. The CDR3 runs 19 residues. From germline, CDR1 is LGHNA and CDR2 YSLEER. CDR3 sequence reads: CASSPAPPRTGLEADTQYF. The CDR3 coding sequence is TGCGCCAGCAGCCCCGCACCCCCCCGCACAGGGCTGGAGGCAGATACGCAGTATTTT.

The chain employs TRBV11-2 and TRBJ2-1, with D perhaps TRBD2 (6 bases). The germline V gene has CDR1 SGHAT and CDR2 FQNNGV. The V gene lost 5 bases and the J gene lost 10 bases, with 18 bases spanning the gap. The CDR3 contains 14 residues. This CDR3 is CASSHLTGSPEQFF. The CDR3 DNA reads as TGTGCCAGCAGCCACCTGACCGGGAGTCCCGAGCAGTTCTTC. Looking up the rest from reference TRBV11-2 and TRBJ2-1 gives the full variable domain: EAGVAQSPRYKIIEKRQSVAFWCNPISGHATLYWYQQILGQGPKLLIQFQNNGVVDDSQLPKDRFSAERLKGVDSTLKIQPAKLEDSAVYLCASSHLTGSPEQFFGPGTRLTVL.

This chain uses TRBV30 with TRBJ2-6; D is undetermined. CDR1 is GTSNPN, CDR2 SVGIG, per germline (reference sequence). The CDR3 consists of 14 residues. V was pared by 2 bases and J by 1 base, with 6 bases between. The CDR3 sequence is CAWSSPSGANVLTF. The CDR3 DNA sequence: TGTGCCTGGAGTTCGCCTTCTGGGGCCAACGTCCTGACTTTC.

J is TRBJ2-3 and V is TRBV5-1; 9 positions match TRBD1. Trimming removed 0 bases from V and 4 bases from J; junction bases left unmatched: 3. Germline CDR1 SGHRS, CDR2 YFSETQ. This CDR3 is built from 15 residues. The chain's CDR3 is CASSLGTGGSDTQYF. CDR3 nucleotide sequence: TGCGCCAGCAGCTTGGGAACAGGGGGCTCAGATACGCAGTATTTT.

The rearrangement links TRBV24-1 to TRBJ2-3; D call uncertain. Germline V CDR1 and CDR2: KGHDR, SFDVKD. Trimming shortened V by 4 bases and J by 4 bases, and 8 bases separated the two germline ends. The CDR3 totals 13 residues. In DNA form, the CDR3 reads TGTGCCACCAGTGACTCAAAGGCAGATACGCAGTATTTT. Translated: CATSDSKADTQYF.

The V and J genes are TRBV10-2 and TRBJ2-7, with D possibly matching TRBD1 (6 bases). The CDR3 is made up of 13 amino acids. CDR1 is WSHSY, CDR2 SAAADI, per germline. Trimming stripped 6 bases from V and 3 bases from J, with 12 bases between. The CDR3 reads CASRHRDRYEQYF. Written as DNA, the CDR3 is TGCGCCAGCAGGCACAGGGACCGCTACGAGCAGTACTTC.

This chain uses TRBV6-5 with TRBJ1-2, with 7 bases fitting TRBD1. The CDR3 contains 14 residues. The germline CDR1 and CDR2 sequences are MNHEY and SVGAGI. The V gene end was trimmed by 6 bases and the J gene end by 8 bases; junction bases not matched to a gene: 12. CDR3 amino acids: CASSTGVEGLGYTF. As DNA, the CDR3 is TGTGCCAGCAGCACAGGGGTAGAGGGTTTGGGCTACACCTTC.

This clone occurred a few times. The CDR3: CASSLSRGLEQYF. In nucleotides, the CDR3 is TGTGCCAGCAGCTTGAGCAGGGGCCTCGAGCAGTACTTC. The genes are TRBV5-5 and TRBJ2-7, with D perhaps matching TRBD1 (6 bases). CDR3 length: 13 amino acids. Germline V gives CDR1 SGHKS, CDR2 YYEKEE (reference sequence). V was cut by 1 base and J by 6 bases, with 11 bases left in between.

J is TRBJ2-7 and V is TRBV4-2, with a possible D match to TRBD1 (7 bases). The CDR3 runs 15 residues. Trimming took 1 base from V and 4 from J, leaving 14 bases between them. Germline V gives CDR1 LGHNA, CDR2 YNFKEQ. CDR3 amino acids: CASSQAGRQGYEQYF. The DNA for the CDR3 is TGTGCCAGCAGCCAAGCCGGGAGACAGGGTTACGAGCAGTACTTC.

The rearrangement uses TRBV9 and TRBJ1-4; D not resolved. The CDR3 is made up of 12 amino acids. V lost 4 bases and J lost 0, with 1 base in between. Germline-derived CDR1 and CDR2 are SGDLS and YYNGEE. The chain's CDR3 is CASSPTNEKLFF. Here the CDR3 DNA reads TGTGCCAGCAGCCCAACTAATGAAAAACTGTTTTTT.

J is TRBJ2-5 and V is TRBV19; perhaps TRBD1 as D (6 bases). CDR3 size: 14 residues. The germline V gene has CDR1 LNHDA and CDR2 SQIVND (reference sequence). Trimming left V 5 bases short and J 3 bases short, with 13 bases between. CDR3 sequence (DNA): TGTGCCAGTAGTGCCCTGGACAGAAAAGAGACCCAGTACTTC. It translates to CASSALDRKETQYF. Using reference TRBV19 and TRBJ2-5 for the parts outside the CDR3, the full variable domain is DGGITQSPKYLFRKEGQNVTLSCEQNLNHDAMYWYRQDPGQGLRLIYYSQIVNDFQKGDIAEGYSVSREKKESFPLTVTSAQKNPTAFYLCASSALDRKETQYFGPGTRLLVL.

The chain employs TRBV10-3 and TRBJ1-5, with D tentatively TRBD1 (5 bases). The CDR3 has 17 amino acids. The germline V and J ends were trimmed by 3 bases and 1 base, with 16 bases remaining between them. CDR1 is ENHRY, CDR2 SYGVKD, per germline. The CDR3 DNA is TGTGCCATCAGTGAAGGCCGGGGGGGGATCAGCAATCAGCCCCAGCATTTT. It yields the protein CAISEGRGGISNQPQHF.

The chain is built from TRBV15 and TRBJ2-7, with D perhaps TRBD2 (6 bases). CDR1 LNHNV and CDR2 YYDKDF come from the germline V gene (reference sequence). The CDR3 is 15 residues long. Trimming removed 0 bases from V and 3 bases from J, with 12 bases in between. The CDR3 region is CATSREPRGNYEQYF. The CDR3 nucleotides read TGTGCCACCAGCAGAGAGCCGCGGGGTAACTACGAGCAGTACTTC.